A single sample gave rise to the 28 T cell receptor beta chains below, sequenced in a study of T cell changes during pregnancy in multiple sclerosis. TCRdb keeps only in-frame clones here, not all; method: immunoSEQ multiplex PCR. Of tens of thousands of clones in the sample, 70% to 90% are singletons; the top ten hold under 2%. The sequencing used peripheral blood, collected after pregnancy. The receptors were sampled from a female donor with multiple sclerosis, enrolled in a pregnancy study.

The V call is TRBV10-2, the J call TRBJ2-3; tentative D call: TRBD1 (5 bases). This CDR3 is 14 amino acids long. V was trimmed by 7 bases and J by 2 bases, leaving 13 bases between them. Germline V gene data show CDR1 as WSHSY and CDR2 as SAAADI. This CDR3 reads CASKARAYTDTQYF. As DNA, the CDR3 is TGCGCCAGCAAGGCCAGGGCTTACACAGATACGCAGTATTTT.

The CDR3 reads CASSLHLGGEKLFF. CDR3 in DNA: TGTGCCAGCAGTTTACACCTCGGGGGTGAAAAACTGTTTTTT. V and J are TRBV6-6 and TRBJ1-4; D perhaps matches TRBD1 (5 bases). The V end was cut by 4 bases, the J end by 7 bases, with 13 bases between. The V gene's germline CDR1 is MNHNY and CDR2 SVGAGI (reference sequence). The CDR3 sequence is 14 residues long.

The chain links TRBV9 to TRBJ2-5, with D possibly matching TRBD1 (6 bases). V lost 4 bases and J 5 bases, leaving 12 bases between the germline ends. Germline CDR1 SGDLS, CDR2 YYNGEE. The CDR3 covers 13 residues. The CDR3 DNA follows: TGTGCCAGCAGCTTGAGGGGGTGGGAGACCCAGTACTTC. Its protein is CASSLRGWETQYF.

This chain connects TRBV6-5 to TRBJ2-7; TRBD1 aligns across 7 bases. This CDR3 spans 13 amino acids. V lost 5 bases to trimming and J lost 3 bases; unmatched junction nucleotides: 4. Looked up from germline, CDR1 is MNHEY and CDR2 is SVGAGI. The CDR3 coding sequence is TGTGCCAGCAGTCGACAGGGTGTCTACGAGCAGTACTTC. It specifies CASSRQGVYEQYF.

The CDR3 DNA is TGTGCCAGCAGCTCGCAAACAGGGGGGTCCTACAATGAGCAGTTCTTC. It is translated as CASSSQTGGSYNEQFF. The rearrangement links TRBV5-5 to TRBJ2-1; 8 bases are shared with TRBD1. V dropped 3 bases and J dropped 1; count of bases not matched to a gene: 6. The CDR3 has 16 residues. Per the germline V gene, CDR1 is SGHKS and CDR2 is YYEKEE (reference sequence).

The V gene is TRBV9, the J gene TRBJ1-1; D is perhaps TRBD1 (6 bases). There are 14 residues in the CDR3. The V and J ends lost 0 bases and 4 bases respectively, with 10 bases between them. Germline V gives CDR1 SGDLS, CDR2 YYNGEE. CDR3 amino acids: CASSVAGASTEAFF. The CDR3 nucleotides read TGTGCCAGCAGCGTAGCAGGGGCGTCCACTGAAGCTTTCTTT.

The V and J genes are TRBV7-8 and TRBJ1-3; possible D gene TRBD1, 6 bases. From germline, CDR1 is SGHVS and CDR2 FQNEAQ. Between the trimmed V and J ends, which lost 3 bases and 0 bases, there was a span of 12 bases. The CDR3 runs 16 residues. In nucleotides, the CDR3 is TGTGCCAGCAGCTTTAGGGACACGAGCTCTGGAAACACCATATATTTT. Translated, it gives CASSFRDTSSGNTIYF.

V usage is TRBV6-1 and J usage is TRBJ2-7, with TRBD2 matching over 10 bases. This CDR3 comprises 15 residues. Germline assignment: CDR1 MNHNS and CDR2 SASEGT. V was pared by 1 base and J by 0 bases, with 0 bases of the junction left unmatched. The CDR3 nucleotides are TGTGCCAGCAGTGAAGGGACTAGCGGCTCCTACGAGCAGTACTTC. It codes for CASSEGTSGSYEQYF.

The gene calls are TRBV11-3 and TRBJ2-7, with TRBD1 identical over 8 bases. The V segment lost 4 bases and the J segment 3 bases; nucleotides outside the gene matches: 8. The CDR3 length is 15 residues. Germline V CDR1 and CDR2: SGHNT, YENEEA. The CDR3 is CASSSPRQGIYEQYF. The CDR3 DNA sequence: TGTGCCAGCAGCTCCCCGAGACAGGGGATCTACGAGCAGTACTTC.

This clone came up once. This chain links TRBV5-6 with TRBJ1-1; 7 positions agree with TRBD1. The CDR3 runs 16 residues. Germline-derived CDR1 and CDR2 are SGHDT and YYEEEE. The ends lost 4 bases at V and 2 bases at J; junction bases unmatched: 11. This CDR3 is CASSPQTWTGNTEAFF. The CDR3 region has the DNA TGTGCCAGCAGCCCCCAAACTTGGACAGGAAACACTGAAGCTTTCTTT. The full variable domain, in which reference TRBV5-6 and TRBJ1-1 provide the parts outside the CDR3, is DAGVTQSPTHLIKTRGQQVTLRCSPKSGHDTVSWYQQALGQGPQFIFQYYEEEERQRGNFPDRFSGHQFPNYSSELNVNALLLGDSALYLCASSPQTWTGNTEAFFGQGTRLTVV.

V and J are TRBV30 and TRBJ1-1, with D tentatively TRBD1 (5 bases). The V end lost 1 base, the J end lost 1 base, and 13 bases lay between the germline ends. CDR1 and CDR2 (germline): GTSNPN, SVGIG (reference sequence). This CDR3 has 15 residues. Here the CDR3 reads CAWSGGGRRNTEAFF. CDR3 coding DNA: TGTGCCTGGAGTGGCGGGGGGAGGAGGAACACTGAAGCTTTCTTT. The variable domain in full, completed from reference TRBV30 and TRBJ1-1, reads SQTIHQWPATLVQPVGSPLSLECTVEGTSNPNLYWYRQAAGRGLQLLFYSVGIGQISSEVPQNLSASRPQDRQFILSSKKLLLSDSGFYLCAWSGGGRRNTEAFFGQGTRLTVV.

The J gene is TRBJ1-2, the V gene TRBV5-5; maybe TRBD1 (5 bases). The CDR3 extends over 17 amino acids. Germline CDR1 and CDR2: SGHKS and YYEKEE (reference sequence). Trimming shortened V by 4 bases and J by 2 bases, and 21 bases separated the two germline ends. The CDR3 nucleotides are TGTGCCAGCAGCATCTATCTTGGTGGGGCTGAAAACTATGGCTACACCTTC. As protein: CASSIYLGGAENYGYTF.

The chain has TRBV13 and TRBJ1-2, with 7 bases aligning to TRBD1. The germline CDR1 and CDR2 sequences are PRHDT and FYEKMQ (reference sequence). V gave up 0 bases and J gave up 2 bases; unmatched junction bases: 27. The length of the CDR3 is 23 residues. The CDR3: CASSLGEGEWRGQESSQNYGYTF. Here the CDR3 DNA reads TGTGCCAGCAGCTTAGGGGAAGGGGAATGGAGGGGGCAAGAAAGTTCTCAGAACTATGGCTACACCTTC.

The chain uses TRBV18 and TRBJ2-1, with TRBD2 matching 7 bases. The CDR3 is made up of 12 amino acids. The V gene's germline CDR1 is KGHSH and CDR2 LQKENI. V lost 1 base and J lost 9; bases outside the gene matches: 0. The CDR3 here is CASSPRGGEQFF. In DNA form, the CDR3 reads TGTGCCAGCTCACCACGGGGGGGTGAGCAGTTCTTC.

The gene calls are TRBV20-1 and TRBJ2-5; D call uncertain. Germline CDR1 reads DFQATT; CDR2 reads SNEGSKA (reference sequence). Trimming stripped 3 bases from V and 4 bases from J, with 6 bases between. The CDR3 length is 11 residues. The CDR3 DNA sequence: TGCAGTGCTAGGCCCGGAGAGACCCAGTACTTC. Protein product: CSARPGETQYF.

This clone was observed once. The rearrangement joins TRBV25-1 to TRBJ1-2; 9 bases map to TRBD1. CDR1 is MGHDK and CDR2 is SYGVNS in the germline V gene. The V and J ends lost 6 bases and 4 bases, in that order; junction bases with no gene match: 6. This CDR3 has 14 residues. CDR3 DNA sequence: TGTGCCAGCAGAGGGACAGGGACACTCTATGGCTACACCTTC. Translated, it gives CASRGTGTLYGYTF.

A word on this clone: Likely a read error: the CDR3 ends without its conserved phenylalanine or tryptophan. Because the CDR3's place on the DNA is in doubt, the DNA is left out and the CDR3 is given as listed by TCRdb. This sequence joins TRBV20-1 and TRBJ2-7; the DNA was not compared with TRBD2, the D call given in the table. Ends included, the CDR3 has 10 residues. The germline gives CDR1 DFQATT, CDR2 SNEGSKA (reference sequence). CDR3 in amino acids: CSAREASTRR.

This chain connects TRBV5-1 to TRBJ1-2, with 7 bases matching TRBD1. Looked up from germline, CDR1 is SGHRS and CDR2 is YFSETQ. The V and J ends lost 0 bases and 8 bases, in that order; junction bases with no gene match: 22. The CDR3 extends over 19 amino acids. The CDR3 reads CASSLGDSIVSRVPTGYTF. DNA for the CDR3: TGCGCCAGCAGCTTGGGGGACAGTATAGTTTCACGCGTCCCTACAGGCTACACCTTC. The variable domain in full, completed from reference TRBV5-1 and TRBJ1-2, reads KAGVTQTPRYLIKTRGQQVTLSCSPISGHRSVSWYQQTPGQGLQFLFEYFSETQRNKGNFPGRFSGRQFSNSRSEMNVSTLELGDSALYLCASSLGDSIVSRVPTGYTFGSGTRLTVV.

A few counts support this clone. V usage is TRBV6-4 and J usage is TRBJ2-3; 10 bases agree with TRBD1. V gave up 0 bases and J gave up 4 bases; unmatched junction bases: 1. CDR1 MRHNA and CDR2 SNTAGT come from the germline V gene. There are 15 residues in the CDR3. CDR3 in amino acids: CASSDSTGGADTQYF. The CDR3 DNA follows: TGTGCCAGCAGTGACTCGACAGGGGGCGCAGATACGCAGTATTTT.

This chain links TRBV5-1 with TRBJ2-5, with TRBD2 matching 9 bases. Looked up from germline, CDR1 is SGHRS and CDR2 is YFSETQ. The CDR3 loop spans 14 amino acids. The ends lost 6 bases at V and 3 bases at J; junction bases unmatched: 6. The CDR3 nucleotides are TGCGCCAGCATGCGGGGGGGTCGGGAAGAGACCCAGTACTTC. Its protein product is CASMRGGREETQYF.

V and J are TRBV11-2 and TRBJ2-3, with D possibly matching TRBD1 (6 bases). The CDR3 has 16 residues. Germline loops: CDR1 SGHAT, CDR2 FQNNGV. Trimming pared 0 bases from V and 5 bases from J, leaving 15 bases between. The CDR3 sequence: CASSLDLPGAGDTQYF. CDR3 bases: TGTGCCAGCAGCTTAGATCTGCCAGGGGCAGGAGATACGCAGTATTTT.

This clone was observed a handful of times. The chain employs TRBV7-2 and TRBJ1-6; D remains unclear. Trimming cost V 2 bases and J 5 bases, with 10 bases left between them. The CDR3 is made up of 15 amino acids. Germline V gives CDR1 SGHTA, CDR2 FQGNSA. CDR3 in amino acids: CASSLRGRNNSPLHF. CDR3 sequence (DNA): TGTGCCAGCAGCTTAAGAGGTAGAAATAATTCACCCCTCCACTTT. The full variable domain, in which reference TRBV7-2 and TRBJ1-6 provide the parts outside the CDR3, is GAGVSQSPSNKVTEKGKDVELRCDPISGHTALYWYRQSLGQGLEFLIYFQGNSAPDKSGLPSDRFSAERTGGSVSTLTIQRTQQEDSAVYLCASSLRGRNNSPLHFGNGTRLTVT.

V gene TRBV9 combines with J gene TRBJ1-2, with 8 positions matching TRBD1. This CDR3 contains 15 residues. Per the germline V gene, CDR1 is SGDLS and CDR2 is YYNGEE. J was trimmed by 7 bases and V by 1 base; bases with no gene match: 9. The CDR3 reads CASSVRQGAHSGYTF. The CDR3 DNA is TGTGCCAGCAGCGTACGGCAGGGGGCGCACAGTGGCTACACCTTC.

This clone was observed a few times. The chain has TRBV9 and TRBJ1-1; perhaps TRBD1 as D (6 bases). The CDR3 is 16 amino acids. V lost 6 bases to trimming and J lost 0 bases, with 18 bases between them. From germline, CDR1 is SGDLS and CDR2 YYNGEE. The CDR3: CASTQGQGRMNTEAFF. The CDR3 DNA reads as TGTGCCAGCACCCAGGGGCAGGGGCGGATGAACACTGAAGCTTTCTTT.

The chain combines TRBV7-9 with TRBJ2-1, with D unclear. Germline CDR1 and CDR2: SEHNR and FQNEAQ (reference sequence). The length of the CDR3 is 13 residues. Deletions cut 5 bases from V and 6 bases from J, with 11 bases between. DNA for the CDR3: TGTGCCAGCAGCCCCCCTTCCCTCAATGAGCAGTTCTTC. The encoded protein is CASSPPSLNEQFF.

The V and J genes are TRBV4-1 and TRBJ2-5; perhaps TRBD1 as D (5 bases). Trimming took off 5 bases at V and 9 bases at J, with 13 bases between the two ends. The germline CDR1 and CDR2 sequences are MGHRA and YSYEKL. The CDR3 extends over 12 amino acids. The CDR3 here is CASSEGEGAQYF. CDR3 nucleotide sequence: TGCGCCAGCAGCGAAGGAGAAGGGGCCCAGTACTTC.

This clone is labeled medium-sized. V gene TRBV7-9 combines with J gene TRBJ1-2; D remains unclear. Trimming pared 3 bases from V and 1 base from J, leaving 6 bases between. CDR1 is SEHNR and CDR2 is FQNEAQ in the germline V gene (reference sequence). The CDR3 has 13 amino acids. The CDR3: CASSFAGNYGYTF. For the CDR3, the DNA is TGTGCCAGCAGCTTTGCCGGTAACTATGGCTACACCTTC.

The rearrangement uses TRBV19 and TRBJ1-2; D gene ambiguous. The V gene's germline CDR1 is LNHDA and CDR2 SQIVND (reference sequence). Trimming shortened V by 5 bases and J by 8 bases, and 12 bases separated the two germline ends. The CDR3 length is 12 residues. CDR3 nucleotide sequence: TGTGCCAGTAGTCCCTACCTGAGGGGCTACACCTTC. It encodes CASSPYLRGYTF.